This T cell receptor beta chain was sequenced during a study of regulatory T cells in long-lasting Graves disease. Points from the study as a whole: Limited samples may have lowered accuracy. Among persistent patients, a larger number of public clonotypes were shared (approximately 3,000) than among newly diagnosed patients (roughly 970).

The CDR3 runs to 15 residues. The germline V gene encodes CDR1 MDHEN and CDR2 SYDVKM. Trimming took off 7 bases at V and 1 base at J, with 14 bases between the two ends. Time point given: newly diagnosed GD, antithyroid drugs for less than 3 months. Following extraction of RNA from PBMCs, that RNA was used to make the TCR library. Details on this clonotype: Its antigen is still unknown.

Through Arm-PCR of CDR3 regions and iRepertoire HTBI primers, TCR beta libraries were built. One entry per CDR3 protein results from TCRdb running MiXCR on the multiplex PCR reads. The repertoire consists of roughly 560,000 distinct CDR3 sequences, with about 16% occurring once and the leading ten covering around 25%. The same data also contributed to another study, on T cells in Graves' hyperthyroidism and ophthalmopathy. Per that paper: Exclusion of patients followed from uncontrolled infection, other autoimmune disease, pregnancy or lactation. A 13 V-J model separated ophthalmopathy from stable hyperthyroidism.

The V gene is TRBV28, the J gene TRBJ1-5, with D perhaps matching TRBD1 (5 bases). This specimen was peripheral blood mononuclear cells (PBMCs), taken at new diagnosis, from a patient treated with antithyroid drugs. The source is a woman aged 40 to 65 with Graves disease. CDR3 nucleotides: TGTGCCAGCATCCCTCCGGGACCGAGCAATCAGCCCCAGCATTTT. Its translation is CASIPPGPSNQPQHF.